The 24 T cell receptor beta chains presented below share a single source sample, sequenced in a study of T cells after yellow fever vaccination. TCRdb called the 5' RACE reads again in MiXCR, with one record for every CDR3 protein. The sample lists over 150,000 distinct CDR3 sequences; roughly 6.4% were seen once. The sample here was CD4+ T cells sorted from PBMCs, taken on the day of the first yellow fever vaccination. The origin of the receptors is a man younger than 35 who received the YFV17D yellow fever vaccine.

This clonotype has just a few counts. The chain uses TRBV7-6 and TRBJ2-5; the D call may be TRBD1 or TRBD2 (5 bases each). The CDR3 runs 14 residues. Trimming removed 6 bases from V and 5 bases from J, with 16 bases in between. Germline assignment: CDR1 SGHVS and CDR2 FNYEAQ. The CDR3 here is CASRRDLREETQYF. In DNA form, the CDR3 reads TGTGCCAGCAGACGGGACCTCAGGGAGGAGACCCAGTACTTC. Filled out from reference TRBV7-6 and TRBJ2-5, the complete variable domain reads GAGVSQSPRYKVTKRGQDVALRCDPISGHVSLYWYRQALGQGPEFLTYFNYEAQQDKSGLPNDRFSAERPEGSISTLTIQRTEQRDSAMYRCASRRDLREETQYFGPGTRLLVL.

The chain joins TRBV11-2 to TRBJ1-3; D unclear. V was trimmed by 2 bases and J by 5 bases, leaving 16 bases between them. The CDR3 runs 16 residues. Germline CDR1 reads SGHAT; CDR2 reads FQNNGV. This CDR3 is CASSLIGITKRNTIYF. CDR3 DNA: TGTGCCAGCAGCTTAATCGGGATAACCAAAAGAAACACCATATATTTT.

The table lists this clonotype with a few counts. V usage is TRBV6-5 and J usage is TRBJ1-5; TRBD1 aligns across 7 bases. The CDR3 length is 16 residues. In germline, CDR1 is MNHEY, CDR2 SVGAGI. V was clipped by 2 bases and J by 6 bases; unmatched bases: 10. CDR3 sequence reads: CASSYGGTVMGQPQHF. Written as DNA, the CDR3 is TGTGCCAGCAGTTACGGGGGGACAGTTATGGGTCAGCCCCAGCATTTT.

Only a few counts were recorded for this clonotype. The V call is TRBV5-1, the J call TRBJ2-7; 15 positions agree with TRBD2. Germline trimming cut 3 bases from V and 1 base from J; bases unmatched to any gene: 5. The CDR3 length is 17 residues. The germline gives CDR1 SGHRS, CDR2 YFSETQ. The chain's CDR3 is CASSSGTSGGPSYEQYF. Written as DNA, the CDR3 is TGCGCCAGCAGCTCCGGGACTAGCGGGGGGCCGTCCTACGAGCAGTACTTC.

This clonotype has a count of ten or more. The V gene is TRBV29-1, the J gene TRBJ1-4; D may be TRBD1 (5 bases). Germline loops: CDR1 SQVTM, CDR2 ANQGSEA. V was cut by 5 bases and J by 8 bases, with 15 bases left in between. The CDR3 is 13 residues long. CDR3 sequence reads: CSVQRGIGEKLFF. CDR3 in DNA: TGCAGCGTTCAAAGGGGTATTGGCGAAAAACTGTTTTTT.

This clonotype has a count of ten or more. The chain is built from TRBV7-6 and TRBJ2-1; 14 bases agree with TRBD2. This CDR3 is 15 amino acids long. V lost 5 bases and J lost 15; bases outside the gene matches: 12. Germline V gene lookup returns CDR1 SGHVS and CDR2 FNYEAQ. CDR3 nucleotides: TGTGCCAGCAGCAAGGGACTAGCGGGGGAGAACAGCCCGTTCTTC. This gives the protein CASSKGLAGENSPFF.

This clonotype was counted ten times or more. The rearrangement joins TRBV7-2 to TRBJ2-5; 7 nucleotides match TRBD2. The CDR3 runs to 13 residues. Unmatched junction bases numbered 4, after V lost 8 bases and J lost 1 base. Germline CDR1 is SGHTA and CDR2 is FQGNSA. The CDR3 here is CASQRGTQETQYF. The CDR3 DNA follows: TGTGCCAGCCAGCGGGGCACCCAAGAGACCCAGTACTTC. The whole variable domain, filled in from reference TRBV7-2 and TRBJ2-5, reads GAGVSQSPSNKVTEKGKDVELRCDPISGHTALYWYRQSLGQGLEFLIYFQGNSAPDKSGLPSDRFSAERTGGSVSTLTIQRTQQEDSAVYLCASQRGTQETQYFGPGTRLLVL.

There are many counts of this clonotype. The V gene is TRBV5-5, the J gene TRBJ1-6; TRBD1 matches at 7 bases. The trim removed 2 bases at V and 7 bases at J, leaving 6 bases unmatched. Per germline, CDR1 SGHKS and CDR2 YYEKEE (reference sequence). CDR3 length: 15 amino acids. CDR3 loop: CASSLPGQLNSPLHF. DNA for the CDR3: TGTGCCAGCAGCTTACCGGGACAGCTAAATTCACCCCTCCACTTT.

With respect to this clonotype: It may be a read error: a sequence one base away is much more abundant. The DNA for the CDR3 is TGCAGTGCTAGAGACCCGGTGGGCCCCGGGGAGCTGTTTTTT. It is translated as CSARDPVGPGELFF. The chain employs TRBV20-1 and TRBJ2-2; D ambiguous. V was shortened by 0 bases and J by 6 bases, with 11 bases between the two germline ends. The length of the CDR3 is 14 residues. CDR1 and CDR2 from the germline V gene are DFQATT and SNEGSKA (reference sequence).

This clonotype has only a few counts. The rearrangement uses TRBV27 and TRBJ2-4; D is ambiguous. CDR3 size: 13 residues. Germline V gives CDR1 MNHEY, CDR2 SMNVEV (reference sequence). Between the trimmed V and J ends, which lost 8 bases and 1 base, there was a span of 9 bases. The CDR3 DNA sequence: TGTGCCAGCCAACCGCTGGCCAAAAACATTCAGTACTTC. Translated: CASQPLAKNIQYF.

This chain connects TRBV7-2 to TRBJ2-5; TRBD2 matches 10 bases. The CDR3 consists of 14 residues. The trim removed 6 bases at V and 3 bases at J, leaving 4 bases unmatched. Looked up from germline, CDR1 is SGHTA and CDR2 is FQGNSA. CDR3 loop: CASRSSGGKETQYF. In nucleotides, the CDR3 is TGTGCCAGCAGGTCTAGCGGGGGTAAAGAGACCCAGTACTTC.

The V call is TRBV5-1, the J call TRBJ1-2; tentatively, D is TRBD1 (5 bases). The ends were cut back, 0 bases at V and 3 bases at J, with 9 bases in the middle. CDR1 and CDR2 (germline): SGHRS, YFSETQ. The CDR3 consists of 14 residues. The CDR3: CASSLVRGDYGYTF. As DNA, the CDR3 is TGCGCCAGCAGCTTGGTGCGGGGCGACTATGGCTACACCTTC.

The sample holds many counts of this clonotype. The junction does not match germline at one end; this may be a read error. The CDR3 DNA sequence: TGTGCCAGCAGTCCCGGACAGGGGACAGATACGCAGTATTTT. Protein product: CASSPGQGTDTQYF. This chain links TRBV5-1 with TRBJ2-3; 9 bases match TRBD1. Germline lookup yields CDR1 SGHRS and CDR2 YFSETQ. CDR3 length: 14 residues.

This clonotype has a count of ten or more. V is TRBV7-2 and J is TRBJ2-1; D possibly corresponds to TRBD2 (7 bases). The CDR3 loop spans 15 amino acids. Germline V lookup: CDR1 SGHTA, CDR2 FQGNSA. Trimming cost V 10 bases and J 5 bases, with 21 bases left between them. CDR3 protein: CATQEGGLPHNEQFF. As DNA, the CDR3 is TGTGCCACCCAAGAAGGGGGACTACCCCACAATGAGCAGTTCTTC.

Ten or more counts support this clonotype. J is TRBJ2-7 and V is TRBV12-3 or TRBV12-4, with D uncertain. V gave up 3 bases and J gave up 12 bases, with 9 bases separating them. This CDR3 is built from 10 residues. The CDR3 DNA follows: TGTGCCAGCAGTTTTGCTCTGGCGTACTTC. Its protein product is CASSFALAYF.

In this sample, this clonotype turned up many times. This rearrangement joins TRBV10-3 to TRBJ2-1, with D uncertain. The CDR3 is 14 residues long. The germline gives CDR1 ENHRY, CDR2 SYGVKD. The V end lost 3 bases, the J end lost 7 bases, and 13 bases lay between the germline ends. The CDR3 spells CAISDQLGRNEQFF. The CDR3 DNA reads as TGTGCCATCAGTGATCAACTGGGTCGGAATGAGCAGTTCTTC.

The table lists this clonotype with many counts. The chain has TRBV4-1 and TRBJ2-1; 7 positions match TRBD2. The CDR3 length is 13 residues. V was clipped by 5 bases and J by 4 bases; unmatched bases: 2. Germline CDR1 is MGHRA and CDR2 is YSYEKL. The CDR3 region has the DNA TGCGCCAGCAGCTGGGGGGGTTACAATGAGCAGTTCTTC. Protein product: CASSWGGYNEQFF.

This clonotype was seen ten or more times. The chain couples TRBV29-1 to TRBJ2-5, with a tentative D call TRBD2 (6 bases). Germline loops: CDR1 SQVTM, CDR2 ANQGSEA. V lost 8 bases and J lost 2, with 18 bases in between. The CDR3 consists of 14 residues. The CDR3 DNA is TGCAGCATCGCCTTCGGGGCGGGGCAAGAGACCCAGTACTTC. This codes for CSIAFGAGQETQYF.

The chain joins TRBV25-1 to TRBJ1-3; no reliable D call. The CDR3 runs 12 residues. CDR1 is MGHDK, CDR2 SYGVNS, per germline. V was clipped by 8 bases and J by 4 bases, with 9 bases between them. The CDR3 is CASAFSGNTIYF. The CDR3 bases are TGTGCCAGCGCCTTCTCGGGAAACACCATATATTTT.

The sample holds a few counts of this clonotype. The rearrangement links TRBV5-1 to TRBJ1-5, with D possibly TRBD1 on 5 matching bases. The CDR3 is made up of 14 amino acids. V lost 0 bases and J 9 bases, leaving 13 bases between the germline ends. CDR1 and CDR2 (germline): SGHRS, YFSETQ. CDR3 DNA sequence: TGCGCCAGCAGCTTGGCTCAGGGAGAAGGGCCCCAGCATTTT. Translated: CASSLAQGEGPQHF.

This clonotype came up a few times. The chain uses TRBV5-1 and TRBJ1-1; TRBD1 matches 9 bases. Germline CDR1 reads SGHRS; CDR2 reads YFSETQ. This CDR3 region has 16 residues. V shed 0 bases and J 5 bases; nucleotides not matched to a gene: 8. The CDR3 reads CASSLGAQGAGTEAFF. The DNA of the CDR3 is TGCGCCAGCAGCTTGGGGGCACAGGGGGCAGGTACTGAAGCTTTCTTT.

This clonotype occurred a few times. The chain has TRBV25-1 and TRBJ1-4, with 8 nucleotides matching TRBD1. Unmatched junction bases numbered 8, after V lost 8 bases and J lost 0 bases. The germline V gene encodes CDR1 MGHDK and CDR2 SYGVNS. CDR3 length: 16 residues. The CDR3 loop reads CASSGGADATNEKLFF. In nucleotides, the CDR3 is TGTGCCAGCTCAGGGGGCGCAGATGCAACTAATGAAAAACTGTTTTTT.

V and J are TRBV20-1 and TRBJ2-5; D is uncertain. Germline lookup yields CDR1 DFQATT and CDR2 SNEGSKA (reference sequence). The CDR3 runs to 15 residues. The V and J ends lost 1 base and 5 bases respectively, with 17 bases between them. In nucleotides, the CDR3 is TGCAGTGCTAGAGCCAAACCGGGTTTGTGGGAGACCCAGTACTTC. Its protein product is CSARAKPGLWETQYF.

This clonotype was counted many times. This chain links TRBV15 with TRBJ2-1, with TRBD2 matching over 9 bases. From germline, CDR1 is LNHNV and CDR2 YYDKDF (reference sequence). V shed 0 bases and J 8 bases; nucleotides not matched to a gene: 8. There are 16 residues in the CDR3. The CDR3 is CATSRDQAGGQDEQFF. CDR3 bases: TGTGCCACCAGCAGAGATCAGGCGGGGGGGCAGGATGAGCAGTTCTTC.